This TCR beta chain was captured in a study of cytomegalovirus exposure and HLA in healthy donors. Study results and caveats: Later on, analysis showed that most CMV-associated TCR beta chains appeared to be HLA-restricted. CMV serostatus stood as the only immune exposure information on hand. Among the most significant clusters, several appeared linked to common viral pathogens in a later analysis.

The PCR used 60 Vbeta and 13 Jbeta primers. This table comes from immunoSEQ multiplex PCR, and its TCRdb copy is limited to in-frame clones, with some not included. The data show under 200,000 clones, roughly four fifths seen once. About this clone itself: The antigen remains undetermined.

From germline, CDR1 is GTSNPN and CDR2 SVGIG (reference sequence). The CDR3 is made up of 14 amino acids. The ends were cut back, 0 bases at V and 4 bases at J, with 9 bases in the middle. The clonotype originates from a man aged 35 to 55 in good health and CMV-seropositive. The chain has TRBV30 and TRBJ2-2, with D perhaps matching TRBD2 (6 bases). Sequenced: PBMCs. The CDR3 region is CAWSVTGGTGELFF. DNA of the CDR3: TGTGCCTGGAGTGTAACCGGGGGCACCGGGGAGCTGTTTTTT.